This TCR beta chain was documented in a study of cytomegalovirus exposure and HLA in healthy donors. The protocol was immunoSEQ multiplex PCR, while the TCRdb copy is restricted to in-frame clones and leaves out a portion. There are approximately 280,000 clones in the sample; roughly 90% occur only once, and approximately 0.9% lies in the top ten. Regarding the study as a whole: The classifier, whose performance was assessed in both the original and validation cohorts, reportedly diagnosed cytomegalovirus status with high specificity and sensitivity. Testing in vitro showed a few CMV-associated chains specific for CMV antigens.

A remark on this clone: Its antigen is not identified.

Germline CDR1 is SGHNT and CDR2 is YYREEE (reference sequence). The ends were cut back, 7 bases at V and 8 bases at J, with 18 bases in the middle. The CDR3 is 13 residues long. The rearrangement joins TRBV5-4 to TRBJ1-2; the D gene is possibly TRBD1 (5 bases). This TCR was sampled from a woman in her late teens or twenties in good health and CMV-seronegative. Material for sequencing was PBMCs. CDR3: CASSRTRGRGYTF. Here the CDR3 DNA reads TGTGCCAGCTCCCGGACTAGGGGACGCGGCTACACCTTC. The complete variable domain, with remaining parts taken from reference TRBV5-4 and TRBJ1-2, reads ETGVTQSPTHLIKTRGQQVTLRCSSQSGHNTVSWYQQALGQGPQFIFQYYREEENGRGNFPPRFSGLQFPNYSSELNVNALELDDSALYLCASSRTRGRGYTFGSGTRLTVV.